Given below is one TCR beta chain in context. Autoimmune disease history or systemic immunosuppression barred patients. These data come from a study of OX40 agonist ivuxolimab in advanced cancers. Overall study: Ivuxolimab is a fully human IgG2 antibody that activates OX40 (CD134). Of the patients, three showed partial responses, one with hepatocellular carcinoma and two with cutaneous melanoma. Allowance was made for prior anti-PD-1, anti-PD-L1 or anti-CTLA-4 therapy, and about 44% had some.

Trimming removed 6 bases from V and 5 bases from J, with 25 bases in between. Germline lookup yields CDR1 MNHEY and CDR2 SMNVEV (reference sequence). The CDR3 spans 18 residues. Produced via immunoSEQ multiplex PCR; TCRdb's table is partial and in-frame only. This sample has 45,000 to 75,000 clones, with 82% found just once. This receptor was taken from an adult with an advanced solid tumor such as melanoma, head and neck, liver or kidney cancer. The chain employs TRBV27 and TRBJ1-4; the D gene is possibly TRBD1 (5 bases). Source: CD4+ or CD8+ T cells sorted from blood, taken in a trial of the OX40 agonist ivuxolimab. DNA of the CDR3: TGTGCCAGCAGCGCAGGAAGGGAGGGGACGGCCCCAAATGAAAAACTGTTTTTT. Translated: CASSAGREGTAPNEKLFF.